This T cell receptor (beta chain) originates from a study of OX40 agonist ivuxolimab in advanced cancers. About the research overall: Patients were given ivuxolimab, an antibody that agonizes OX40 (CD134). The diagnoses of dose-escalation patients were hepatocellular carcinoma, melanoma, renal cell or head and neck cancer. Checkpoint inhibitors had been given previously to 40% of patients.

With regard to this clone: Its cognate antigen is unknown.

Findings and caveats of the study: Still undetermined is the antigen specificity of the expanded peripheral T cells.

Produced via immunoSEQ multiplex PCR; TCRdb's table is partial and in-frame only. The data hold about 40,000 clones, with around 87% observed a single time. The sequence came from an adult with an advanced solid tumor such as melanoma, head and neck, liver or kidney cancer. The sample consisted of CD4+ or CD8+ T cells sorted from blood, taken in a trial of the OX40 agonist ivuxolimab.

CDR3 loop: CASRLSPYEQYF. CDR3 DNA: TGTGCCAGCAGGTTGTCCCCCTACGAGCAGTACTTC. The rearrangement uses TRBV28 and TRBJ2-7; D gene unclear. Per germline, CDR1 MDHEN and CDR2 SYDVKM. The length of the CDR3 is 12 residues. Trimming cost V 6 bases and J 2 bases, with 8 bases left between them. Together with reference TRBV28 and TRBJ2-7, the CDR3 gives the full variable domain: DVKVTQSSRYLVKRTGEKVFLECVQDMDHENMFWYRQDPGLGLRLIYFSYDVKMKEKGDIPEGYSVSREKKERFSLILESASTNQTSMYLCASRLSPYEQYFGPGTRLTVT.